This record concerns one T cell receptor beta chain sequence. Its antigen is undetermined. This specimen comes from a study of T cells in narcolepsy. Study summary: Patients with NT1 or NT2 and healthy control donors were enrolled.

Study results and limitations: Reportedly, autoreactive clonotypes were serially detected in patients' blood but not controls'. Autoreactive HCRT-specific and TRIB2-specific clonotypes were marked in same-patient CSF-versus-blood CD4+ comparisons. In some patient and control memory CD4+ samples, autoreactive clones were absent.

TCRdb keeps only in-frame clones here, not all; method: immunoSEQ multiplex PCR. The sample holds 25,000 to 35,000 clones, 70% to 80% seen once. The CDR3 consists of 13 residues. Germline V gives CDR1 KGHSH, CDR2 LQKENI. V lost 8 bases, J lost 1 base, and 11 bases lay in between. The chain carries TRBV18 and TRBJ1-1; possibly TRBD1 for D (6 bases). The sample was memory (CD45RA-) CD4+ T cells from blood. The TCR sequence derives from a human donor in good health. The CDR3 bases are TGTGCCAGCCACCGGGGGCGGAACACTGAAGCTTTCTTT. It yields the protein CASHRGRNTEAFF.